Below, one TCR beta chain is given with its context. The data stem from a study of blood T cell repertoires in COVID-19. Study in general: The United States, Italy and Spain were the sources of the acute and convalescent COVID-19 samples.

This CDR3 spans 16 amino acids. Germline-derived CDR1 and CDR2 are LNHDA and SQIVND (reference sequence). The ends were cut back, 3 bases at V and 2 bases at J, with 11 bases in the middle. Sequenced by immunoSEQ multiplex PCR; TCRdb stores in-frame clones only, minus some. The sample includes 200,000 to 250,000 clones, around 85% of them seen just once. This chain links TRBV19 with TRBJ2-6; D might be TRBD1 (6 bases). This sequence originates from a woman in her forties or fifties with acute or convalescent COVID-19. Sequenced: peripheral blood. The CDR3: CASSIWPGAGANVLTF. The DNA for the CDR3 is TGTGCCAGTAGTATTTGGCCAGGGGCTGGGGCCAACGTCCTGACTTTC.